Each of the 7 T cell receptor beta chains below was sequenced from the same sample in a study of cytotoxic CD8 clonotypes in ibrutinib-treated CLL. Clones were sequenced by immunoSEQ multiplex PCR, and TCRdb holds only the in-frame ones, with some missing. The sample shows more than 110,000 clones, 76% of them seen only once. The specimen comprised PBMCs, sampled after 24 months of ibrutinib treatment. The receptors derive from a human donor with chronic lymphocytic leukemia.

The chain is built from TRBV5-1 and TRBJ1-1; possibly TRBD1 for D (6 bases). Deletions cut 0 bases from V and 4 bases from J, with 22 bases between. The CDR3 has 18 residues. Germline V CDR1 and CDR2: SGHRS, YFSETQ. CDR3 sequence: CASSLGAVGRGPITEAFF. CDR3 bases: TGCGCCAGCAGCTTGGGGGCGGTTGGCAGGGGTCCAATCACTGAAGCTTTCTTT. The variable domain in full, with the rest retrieved from reference TRBV5-1 and TRBJ1-1, is KAGVTQTPRYLIKTRGQQVTLSCSPISGHRSVSWYQQTPGQGLQFLFEYFSETQRNKGNFPGRFSGRQFSNSRSEMNVSTLELGDSALYLCASSLGAVGRGPITEAFFGQGTRLTVV.

The chain links TRBV7-3 to TRBJ2-5; D remains unclear. V dropped 5 bases and J dropped 4 bases, with 14 bases sitting between them. The germline V gene encodes CDR1 SGHTA and CDR2 FQGTGA. The CDR3 contains 14 residues. The CDR3 region has the DNA TGTGCCAGCAGCCCCCAAGACGGGTCAGAGACCCAGTACTTC. As protein: CASSPQDGSETQYF.

The chain couples TRBV30 to TRBJ2-3, with D possibly TRBD2 on 5 matching bases. The CDR3 is 15 amino acids. The germline gives CDR1 GTSNPN, CDR2 SVGIG (reference sequence). With 0 bases removed from V and 3 bases from J, the gap between germline ends came to 13 bases. The CDR3 is CAWSVPGSWTDTQYF. CDR3 nucleotides: TGTGCCTGGAGTGTACCGGGGAGTTGGACAGATACGCAGTATTTT.

The chain carries TRBV6-5 and TRBJ1-1; D gene ambiguous. The V end lost 2 bases, the J end lost 5 bases, and 9 bases lay between the germline ends. This CDR3 is 13 amino acids long. Germline-derived CDR1 and CDR2 are MNHEY and SVGAGI. Here the CDR3 DNA reads TGTGCCAGCAGTTACCCCCTCGGGACTGAAGCTTTCTTT. This sequence encodes CASSYPLGTEAFF.

This clone was counted only a few times. The chain has TRBV27 and TRBJ2-3, with TRBD2 identical over 12 bases. V shed 6 bases and J 0 bases; nucleotides not matched to a gene: 7. The CDR3 runs 17 residues. The germline V gene encodes CDR1 MNHEY and CDR2 SMNVEV (reference sequence). This CDR3 reads CASSLTSGGRSTDTQYF. The DNA for the CDR3 is TGTGCCAGCAGCCTGACTAGCGGGGGCCGGAGCACAGATACGCAGTATTTT.

Comments on this clone: A much more abundant neighbour one base away suggests this may be a read error. This sample includes further DNA sequences coding for the same CDR3. The V call is TRBV19, the J call TRBJ1-1; D unclear. CDR1 is LNHDA, CDR2 SQIVND, per germline (reference sequence). The CDR3 contains 15 residues. Trimming left V 1 base short and J 4 bases short, with 13 bases between. The CDR3 spells CASSIGLGWSTEAFF. In DNA form, the CDR3 reads TGTGCCAGTAGTATAGGGCTCGGTTGGAGCACTGAAGCTTTCTTT.

This clone turned up a few times. The rearrangement joins TRBV28 to TRBJ1-4, with D possibly TRBD1 on 6 matching bases. The germline CDR1 and CDR2 sequences are MDHEN and SYDVKM. Trimming took off 8 bases at V and 6 bases at J, with 13 bases between the two ends. The CDR3 length is 13 residues. The CDR3 DNA reads TGTGCCAGCGGAACGACAGGAGATGAAAAACTGTTTTTT. Its translation: CASGTTGDEKLFF.